Listed here are 26 T cell receptor beta chains from one sample, sequenced in a study of vaccination and CD4 T cells after COVID-19. Their recognized antigens are unknown. Oncomine TCR Beta short-read sequencing was applied to DNA from cultured CD4+ T cells. TCRdb reanalysed the PCR reads using MiXCR and keeps one entry per CDR3 protein. The data hold approximately 23,000 distinct CDR3 sequences, with about 50% observed a single time. The treatment here: approximately 9-day PBMC culture with coronavirus spike peptide pools or control peptides (ViraFEST assay). The sample consisted of CD4+ T cells from blood, cultured in vitro, taken before SARS-CoV-2 vaccination. Receptors were obtained from a human donor who received a COVID-19 vaccine.

The rearrangement uses TRBV12-3 or TRBV12-4 and TRBJ1-3; unclear D gene. Trimming removed 5 bases at V and 5 bases at J, with 13 bases between. The CDR3 runs 14 residues. The CDR3 DNA sequence: TGTGCCAGCAGTGCCCGAAATACAAGAAACACCATATATTTT. It is translated as CASSARNTRNTIYF.

This clonotype was counted between two and nine times. The chain combines TRBV7-2 with TRBJ2-7; 9 bases align to TRBD2. Germline V gene data show CDR1 as SGHTA and CDR2 as FQGNSA. Trimming at V came to 5 bases and at J to 5 bases, leaving 10 bases not matched to a gene. The CDR3 loop spans 15 amino acids. CDR3 sequence (DNA): TGTGCCAGCAGCCGAGCGGGGGGACATTCCCACGAGCAGTACTTC. As protein: CASSRAGGHSHEQYF.

CDR3: CASRRTGGEDTQYF. The CDR3 DNA is TGTGCCAGTAGAAGGACAGGGGGCGAAGATACGCAGTATTTT. The V and J genes are TRBV19 and TRBJ2-3, with 11 bases identical to TRBD1. The CDR3 covers 14 residues. Germline trimming cut 6 bases from V and 5 bases from J; bases unmatched to any gene: 4. Germline CDR1 LNHDA, CDR2 SQIVND (reference sequence).

This clonotype was found a few times. This chain uses TRBV7-8 with TRBJ1-5; D perhaps matches TRBD1 (5 bases). This CDR3 has 16 residues. Between the trimmed V and J ends, which lost 2 bases and 4 bases, there was a span of 15 bases. Per the germline V gene, CDR1 is SGHVS and CDR2 is FQNEAQ. In DNA, the CDR3 is TGTGCCAGCAGCTTAAGGGGTAGGACTTCTAATCAGCCCCAGCATTTT. Translation gives CASSLRGRTSNQPQHF.

This clonotype was counted a few times. This chain links TRBV5-1 with TRBJ2-1; 10 bases match TRBD2. The CDR3 has 14 residues. Germline V gene data show CDR1 as SGHRS and CDR2 as YFSETQ. V lost 6 bases to trimming and J lost 5 bases; unmatched junction nucleotides: 5. In DNA form, the CDR3 reads TGCGCCAGCAAAGAGCTAGCGGGGGACAATGAGCAGTTCTTC. Its protein is CASKELAGDNEQFF. The whole variable domain, filled in from reference TRBV5-1 and TRBJ2-1, reads KAGVTQTPRYLIKTRGQQVTLSCSPISGHRSVSWYQQTPGQGLQFLFEYFSETQRNKGNFPGRFSGRQFSNSRSEMNVSTLELGDSALYLCASKELAGDNEQFFGPGTRLTVL.

V gene TRBV7-8 combines with J gene TRBJ2-2, with D tentatively TRBD1 (5 bases). This CDR3 region has 14 residues. Germline-derived CDR1 and CDR2 are SGHVS and FQNEAQ. Trimming took 3 bases from V and 5 from J, leaving 10 bases between them. This chain's CDR3 is CASSFYQGTGELFF. The CDR3 DNA is TGTGCCAGCAGCTTCTACCAGGGAACCGGGGAGCTGTTTTTT.

The chain couples TRBV24-1 to TRBJ1-2; TRBD1 agrees at 10 bases. Per the germline V gene, CDR1 is KGHDR and CDR2 is SFDVKD. The ends lost 3 bases at V and 3 bases at J; junction bases unmatched: 12. The CDR3 covers 18 residues. The CDR3 nucleotides read TGTGCCACCAGTGATCAGGGACAGGGGCGCTATCCGGACTATGGCTACACCTTC. Amino acids: CATSDQGQGRYPDYGYTF.

CDR3 sequence (DNA): TGTGCCAGCAGTGTTGGGTTAACCATGAACACTGAAGCTTTCTTT. Translating gives CASSVGLTMNTEAFF. This sequence joins TRBV2 and TRBJ1-1; D unresolved. The CDR3 covers 15 residues. The germline gives CDR1 SNHLY, CDR2 FYNNEI. V was cut by 4 bases and J by 0 bases, with 12 bases left in between. Variable domain in full (rest from reference TRBV2 and TRBJ1-1): EPEVTQTPSHQVTQMGQEVILRCVPISNHLYFYWYRQILGQKVEFLVSFYNNEISEKSEIFDDQFSVERPDGSNFTLKIRSTKLEDSAMYFCASSVGLTMNTEAFFGQGTRLTVV.

This chain links TRBV19 with TRBJ2-5; D ambiguous. Germline CDR1 and CDR2: LNHDA and SQIVND (reference sequence). Trimming removed 2 bases at V and 5 bases at J, with 12 bases between. This CDR3 contains 14 residues. The CDR3: CASSISHALETQYF. The CDR3 bases are TGTGCCAGTAGTATATCTCACGCACTTGAGACCCAGTACTTC. Full variable domain (rest looked up from reference TRBV19 and TRBJ2-5): DGGITQSPKYLFRKEGQNVTLSCEQNLNHDAMYWYRQDPGQGLRLIYYSQIVNDFQKGDIAEGYSVSREKKESFPLTVTSAQKNPTAFYLCASSISHALETQYFGPGTRLLVL.

This clonotype was seen more than once but under ten times. The rearrangement links TRBV21-1 to TRBJ1-1. TRBV21-1 is designated a pseudogene. This CDR3 has 17 residues. CDR3 sequence: CASSKPLPGTLNTEAFF. In DNA, the CDR3 is TGTGCCAGCAGCAAACCCCTCCCAGGGACGCTGAACACTGAAGCTTTCTTT.

The chain combines TRBV2 with TRBJ2-2; TRBD1 agrees at 9 bases. The trim removed 9 bases at V and 6 bases at J, leaving 8 bases unmatched. This CDR3 spans 14 amino acids. From germline, CDR1 is SNHLY and CDR2 FYNNEI. The CDR3 DNA follows: TGTGCCAGTAGACAGGGGGTTGGGGCCGGGGAGCTGTTTTTT. As protein: CASRQGVGAGELFF. Supplemented by reference TRBV2 and TRBJ2-2, the full variable domain reads EPEVTQTPSHQVTQMGQEVILRCVPISNHLYFYWYRQILGQKVEFLVSFYNNEISEKSEIFDDQFSVERPDGSNFTLKIRSTKLEDSAMYFCASRQGVGAGELFFGEGSRLTVL.

This clonotype was seen only a few times. The chain is built from TRBV11-2 and TRBJ2-3; D unclear. The CDR3 has 13 amino acids. The V and J ends lost 2 bases and 9 bases respectively, with 12 bases between them. Germline loops: CDR1 SGHAT, CDR2 FQNNGV. The CDR3: CASSLSSPGTQYF. CDR3 coding DNA: TGTGCCAGCAGCTTAAGTAGTCCTGGGACGCAGTATTTT.

The CDR3 protein is CASSKKRDPPFKTQYF. Here the CDR3 DNA reads TGTGCCAGCAGCAAGAAACGGGACCCCCCTTTCAAGACCCAGTACTTC. The rearrangement uses TRBV21-1 and TRBJ2-5; the DNA was not compared with TRBD1, the D call given in the table. TRBV21-1 is a pseudogene segment. The CDR3 has 16 residues.

This chain's CDR3 is CASSPGNGQPQHF. CDR3 DNA: TGTGCCAGCTCACCAGGGAATGGCCAGCCCCAGCATTTT. This chain connects TRBV12-3 or TRBV12-4 to TRBJ1-5; a weak D match, TRBD1 (5 bases). V was clipped by 8 bases and J by 7 bases, with 15 bases between them. The CDR3 length is 13 residues.

The chain couples TRBV20-1 to TRBJ1-6; 7 positions match TRBD1. The CDR3 runs 17 residues. Trimming at V came to 3 bases and at J to 0 bases, leaving 8 bases not matched to a gene. Germline V gene lookup returns CDR1 DFQATT and CDR2 SNEGSKA (reference sequence). The CDR3 sequence: CSARRGRRSSYNSPLHF. The CDR3 DNA reads TGCAGTGCTAGGAGGGGGCGCCGAAGCTCCTATAATTCACCCCTCCACTTT.

The V and J genes are TRBV7-6 and TRBJ1-3; 7 nucleotides align to TRBD1. With V trimmed by 5 bases and J by 4 bases, 11 bases remained unmatched. The CDR3 totals 16 residues. Germline-derived CDR1 and CDR2 are SGHVS and FNYEAQ. The CDR3 loop is CASSGSRGQAGNTIYF. CDR3 DNA sequence: TGTGCCAGCAGCGGTTCGAGGGGGCAAGCGGGAAACACCATATATTTT. Using reference TRBV7-6 and TRBJ1-3 for the parts outside the CDR3, the full variable domain is GAGVSQSPRYKVTKRGQDVALRCDPISGHVSLYWYRQALGQGPEFLTYFNYEAQQDKSGLPNDRFSAERPEGSISTLTIQRTEQRDSAMYRCASSGSRGQAGNTIYFGEGSWLTVV.

The rearrangement uses TRBV25-1 and TRBJ2-4; TRBD1 might be the D (5 bases). From germline, CDR1 is MGHDK and CDR2 SYGVNS. The CDR3 covers 15 residues. The V end lost 1 base, the J end lost 6 bases, and 13 bases lay between the germline ends. This CDR3 is CASSEFAGKGNIQYF. In nucleotides, the CDR3 is TGTGCCAGCAGTGAATTCGCAGGGAAGGGAAACATTCAGTACTTC.

The CDR3 bases are TGTGCCTGGAGAGACGGTAGCAATCAGCCCCAGCATTTT. Translation: CAWRDGSNQPQHF. The chain employs TRBV30 and TRBJ1-5, with D hard to call. V lost 3 bases, J lost 0 bases, and 6 bases lay in between. CDR3 length equals 13 residues. Per the germline V gene, CDR1 is GTSNPN and CDR2 is SVGIG (reference sequence). Complete variable domain (other parts from reference TRBV30 and TRBJ1-5): SQTIHQWPATLVQPVGSPLSLECTVEGTSNPNLYWYRQAAGRGLQLLFYSVGIGQISSEVPQNLSASRPQDRQFILSSKKLLLSDSGFYLCAWRDGSNQPQHFGDGTRLSIL.

With respect to this clonotype: The CDR3 ends on some other residue instead of the conserved phenylalanine or tryptophan, so this is likely a read error. The gene calls are TRBV20-1 and TRBJ2-7; tentative D call: TRBD1 (6 bases). Trimming shortened V by 4 bases and J by 5 bases, and 18 bases separated the two germline ends. CDR3 length: 14 amino acids. From germline, CDR1 is DFQATT and CDR2 SNEGSKA (reference sequence). For the CDR3, the DNA is TGCAGTGCTACCCTTACAGGGAACCCCCACGAGCAGTACTGC. It yields the protein CSATLTGNPHEQYC.

The genes are TRBV12-3 or TRBV12-4 and TRBJ1-2, with D tentatively TRBD1 (6 bases). With 2 bases removed from V and 6 bases from J, the gap between germline ends came to 7 bases. The CDR3 runs to 12 residues. CDR3 nucleotides: TGTGCCAGCAGTTTATACAGGGATGGCTACACCTTC. This gives the protein CASSLYRDGYTF.

This clonotype was observed a handful of times. The chain joins TRBV30 to TRBJ2-5, with 7 bases identical to TRBD2. The length of the CDR3 is 13 residues. Germline V lookup: CDR1 GTSNPN, CDR2 SVGIG (reference sequence). V was pared by 3 bases and J by 7 bases, with 8 bases of the junction left unmatched. The CDR3 reads CAWSPTSLGTQYF. CDR3 nucleotides: TGTGCCTGGAGCCCGACTAGCCTAGGGACCCAGTACTTC.

This clonotype was recorded a few times. V gene TRBV2 combines with J gene TRBJ2-3; TRBD1 might be the D (5 bases). The CDR3 length is 14 residues. Germline V gives CDR1 SNHLY, CDR2 FYNNEI. V was shortened by 6 bases and J by 2 bases, with 12 bases between the two germline ends. The CDR3 coding sequence is TGTGCCAGCAGCATAGGACAAGCCACAGATACGCAGTATTTT. Protein product: CASSIGQATDTQYF.

This chain connects TRBV7-6 to TRBJ2-5; D gene uncertain. Germline-derived CDR1 and CDR2 are SGHVS and FNYEAQ. The CDR3 covers 14 residues. With 1 base removed from V and 5 bases from J, the gap between germline ends came to 11 bases. The CDR3 loop is CASSLVQVDETQYF. Written as DNA, the CDR3 is TGTGCCAGCAGCTTAGTTCAGGTGGACGAGACCCAGTACTTC.

Worth noting for this clonotype: The DNA is left out, because the CDR3 cannot be placed on it with certainty; the CDR3 is given as TCRdb lists it. The chain has TRBV24-1 and TRBJ2-1; no check of the table's D call, TRBD2, against the DNA was made. 17 amino acids form the CDR3, both terminal residues included. Germline V gene data show CDR1 as KGHDR and CDR2 as SFDVKD. The CDR3 sequence: CATSDLGTGGPFDEQFF.

This clonotype was recorded a few times. The chain couples TRBV20-1 to TRBJ1-1; possible D gene TRBD1, 6 bases. Germline lookup yields CDR1 DFQATT and CDR2 SNEGSKA (reference sequence). CDR3 length equals 14 residues. V gave up 6 bases and J gave up 0 bases, with 14 bases separating them. The CDR3 is CSAPRQVMNTEAFF. The CDR3 coding sequence is TGCAGTGCCCCGAGACAGGTAATGAACACTGAAGCTTTCTTT.

In this sample, this clonotype turned up a few times. The chain is built from TRBV12-3 or TRBV12-4 and TRBJ2-3, with a tentative D call TRBD2 (6 bases). CDR3 length: 17 amino acids. Trimming pared 5 bases from V and 2 bases from J, leaving 20 bases between. CDR3 DNA: TGTGCCAGCAGTCTAACACGACTAGTTAGACACACAGATACGCAGTATTTT. It specifies CASSLTRLVRHTDTQYF.